This record looks at one T cell receptor (beta chain) sequence and its context. Its antigen is not identified. The sample belongs to a study of T cell responses to AZD1222 COVID-19 vaccine. Findings and caveats of the study: No repertoire was sampled before or during the peak T cell response, only after it. CD4 TCRs linked to vaccination spanned spike, dominating at 160-218 and 743-854.

V lost 2 bases to trimming and J lost 6 bases; unmatched junction nucleotides: 6. Germline lookup yields CDR1 SGHTA and CDR2 FQGNSA. The CDR3 sequence is 15 residues long. Assay: immunoSEQ multiplex PCR; the TCRdb copy retains only in-frame clones and omits some. The profile shows roughly 130,000 clones, 75% to 90% of them singletons. The sequence came from an adult in good health. J is TRBJ2-7 and V is TRBV7-2, with 11 bases that match TRBD2. This material consisted of peripheral blood, taken on day 0 of AZD1222 vaccination. CDR3 coding DNA: TGTGCCAGCAGCTTACAAGGACTAGCGGGCCTCGAGCAGTACTTC. It specifies CASSLQGLAGLEQYF.